The entry below describes one TCR beta chain. Its antigen is unknown. Base qualities are not recorded, but no much larger clone differs from it by a single base. TCRbeta CDR3 regions were amplified from genomic DNA by means of the immunoSEQ Assay, a bias-controlled multiplex PCR. The paper's data handling went like this. The number of nucleated cells in each sample was estimated by amplification of reference gene primers within the assay. Sequence reads were collapsed and filtered to measure the absolute abundance of every unique TCRbeta CDR3 rearrangement. For each sample, productive Simpson clonality was calculated as the square root of Simpson's diversity index across productive rearrangements. Imported from immuneACCESS, the table was reduced by TCRdb to in-frame sequences with V and J called. These copies leave out some clones; in studies compared against another copy, an unresolved V gene accounts for under half, and the cause of the remainder is not known. V and J calls and clone size come straight from that table; D and trimming were deduced from the DNA. Counted in this sample were roughly 250,000 clones; 80% to 90% of them appeared once. 3.5% to 5.5% of the sample goes to the ten largest clones.

The data are from a study of blood T cell repertoires in COVID-19 (dated by TCRdb to the early 2020s). The study in broad terms: Samples covering the acute and convalescent phases of COVID-19 were provided by collaborators in the United States, Italy and Spain. Samples came from the ongoing ImmuneRACE study (first 160 participants) plus 1,254 subjects from 6 global collaborators. Where HLA class I and class II types were available, the types were taken from metadata supplied by the sample provider, not from assay-based typing. Subjects who had been exposed to COVID-19, were actively infected with it, or had recovered from it provided the deeply sampled blood TCRbeta repertoires that made up the dataset. The prospective study material was composed of cDNA or gDNA derived from T cells, B-cell-depleted T cells, or PBMCs. The sample metadata nearly always contained a de-identified subject ID, COVID-19 status, age in years and sex. The repertoires were made available in a free public database intended to serve as a resource for research on the immune response to SARS-CoV-2. Beyond this particular receptor, the publication reports: How much clinical and demographic metadata was included differed by source and by participant, and the metadata was provided uncurated.

Participants in the prospective study were enrolled through a virtual design, were aged roughly 18 to 90 years, and lived in approximately 24 United States geographic areas. In the prospective study, participants were assigned to cohorts based on the clinical history participants reported in a screening survey and a study questionnaire. For ImmuneRACE Cohort 3, a participant was defined as recovered based on two consecutive negative NP/OP PCR tests, clearance by a healthcare professional, or resolution of symptoms. Mobile phlebotomists in the prospective study collected whole blood, serum and a nasopharyngeal or oropharyngeal swab from every participant. Additional blood draws and questionnaires over an approximately 2-month period could optionally be provided by prospective study participants. Blood samples from the prospective study were shipped frozen or at room temperature prior to DNA extraction.

Spanning cysteine to phenylalanine, the CDR3 consists of 13 amino acids. CDR3 DNA is the only sequence kept; it has 39 bases, read in frame from the first base. The germline V end is reduced by 2 bases and the J end by 5 bases; junction bases left unmatched: 1. Looking up the germline V gene yields CDR1 MDHEN and CDR2 SYDVKM. The TCR was taken from a woman in her twenties or thirties who had recovered from COVID-19. Sequencing was performed on PBMCs or T cells enriched from blood (not recorded which). The rearrangement joined TRBV28 to TRBJ2-7, and 9 junctional nucleotides match TRBD2. The CDR3 region reads CASSLSGRNEQYF. The DNA is TGTGCCAGCAGTTTAAGCGGGAGGAACGAGCAGTACTTC. The variable domain in full, with residues beyond the CDR3 obtained from the reference TRBV28 and TRBJ2-7 genes, is DVKVTQSSRYLVKRTGEKVFLECVQDMDHENMFWYRQDPGLGLRLIYFSYDVKMKEKGDIPEGYSVSREKKERFSLILESASTNQTSMYLCASSLSGRNEQYFGPGTRLTVT.